Listed below are T cell receptor beta chains from one sample, sequenced in a study of blood T cells in healthy people across ages. TCRdb re-analysed the 5' RACE reads in MiXCR, keeping a single row per CDR3 protein. The table shows hundreds of thousands of distinct CDR3 sequences, with under 65% occurring only once. The material sequenced was blood. Receptors originate from a man aged 60-69 years in good health. Each CDR3 is given with its conserved first and last residue. The D gene is left open where the match is weak. Clone size is not always given. Where it is, it says once, few, many or a class for expanded clones.

v_gene	j_gene	abundance	d_gene	CDR3aa	CDR3nt
TRBV4-2	TRBJ2-6	few	NA	CASSPHHRSSSSGANVLTF	TGTGCCAGCAGCCCGCATCATCGGAGTTCGTCCTCTGGGGCCAACGTCCTGACTTTC
TRBV9	TRBJ2-1	few	TRBD2	CASSVPFGGLAPNEQFF	TGTGCCAGCAGCGTGCCCTTTGGAGGACTAGCACCAAATGAGCAGTTCTTC
TRBV10-3	TRBJ1-2	NA	NA	CAIRITGTNYGYTF	TGTGCCATCAGGATTACAGGGACTAACTATGGCTACACCTTC
TRBV29-1	TRBJ2-1	NA	TRBD1	CSVQGSNLLQFF	TGCAGCGTACAGGGGTCCAACCTCCTACAGTTCTTC
TRBV6-2/TRBV6-3	TRBJ2-1	NA	TRBD1	CASTSFVGTGRNEQFF	TGTGCCAGCACTTCCTTCGTGGGGACAGGGAGAAATGAGCAGTTCTTC
TRBV27	TRBJ2-6	once	TRBD1	CASSPDRVPSGANVLTF	TGTGCCAGCAGTCCGGACAGGGTCCCCTCTGGGGCCAACGTCCTGACTTTC
TRBV18	TRBJ2-5	few	TRBD2	CASSPRSASGGEETQYF	TGTGCCAGCTCACCAAGAAGCGCTAGCGGGGGGGAAGAGACCCAGTACTTC
TRBV20-1	TRBJ2-5	NA	NA	CSAYRPLNQETQYF	TGCAGTGCTTACCGGCCCCTCAACCAAGAGACCCAGTACTTC
TRBV5-1	TRBJ2-3	once	NA	CASSLVGTAPDTQYF	TGCGCCAGCAGCTTGGTGGGAACTGCTCCAGATACGCAGTATTTT
TRBV7-2	TRBJ2-7	once	NA	CASSLALSQAEQYF	TGTGCCAGCAGCTTAGCGCTAAGTCAGGCCGAGCAGTACTTC
TRBV10-2	TRBJ2-1	NA	TRBD2	CASRDIAGGYNEQFF	TGCGCCAGCAGGGATATAGCGGGGGGATACAATGAGCAGTTCTTC
TRBV5-1	TRBJ2-1	once	NA	CASSSTGTYYNEQFF	TGCGCCAGCAGCTCTACCGGGACATACTACAATGAGCAGTTCTTC
TRBV29-1	TRBJ2-1	NA	TRBD2	CSVGHPGTSKDNEQFF	TGCAGCGTTGGTCACCCTGGGACTAGTAAAGATAATGAGCAGTTCTTC
TRBV27	TRBJ1-4	NA	NA	CASSSWINEKLFF	TGTGCCAGCAGTTCGTGGATTAATGAAAAACTGTTTTTT
TRBV29-1	TRBJ1-4	many	NA	CSVGIGGGNEKLFF	TGCAGCGTCGGTATCGGGGGGGGGAATGAAAAACTGTTTTTT
TRBV10-3	TRBJ2-5	few	TRBD1	CAIRVWSFGQDLGDSQYF	TGTGCCATCAGGGTATGGTCCTTCGGACAGGACCTCGGGGATAGCCAGTACTTC
TRBV29-1	TRBJ2-7	NA	NA	CSVGDPGEQYF	TGCAGCGTGGGGGACCCGGGTGAGCAGTACTTC
TRBV5-6	TRBJ2-7	few	NA	CASSIGQSYEQYF	TGTGCCAGCAGCATCGGACAGTCCTACGAGCAGTACTTC
TRBV6-6	TRBJ2-5	NA	TRBD1	CATRGQGQETQYF	TGTGCCACCCGAGGACAGGGACAAGAGACCCAGTACTTC
TRBV20-1	TRBJ1-5	few	NA	CSATGRGTQPQHF	TGCAGTGCTACTGGCAGGGGAACTCAGCCCCAGCATTTT
TRBV25-1	TRBJ1-5	NA	TRBD1	CASLTGGAVVSQPQHF	TGTGCCAGTCTGACAGGGGGCGCGGTTGTGAGTCAGCCCCAGCATTTT
TRBV18	TRBJ2-3	NA	TRBD2	CASSPSASGGADTQYF	TGTGCCAGCTCACCGTCCGCTAGCGGGGGTGCAGATACGCAGTATTTT
TRBV10-3	TRBJ2-1	NA	NA	CAFAPGQGADYNEQFF	TGTGCCTTCGCCCCGGGTCAGGGTGCCGACTACAATGAGCAGTTCTTC